Sequencing of this T cell receptor beta chain was carried out in a study of metastatic and nonmetastatic thyroid tumors. Study in general: Repertoire data that came from the blood and tumor or nodule tissue of malignant and benign thyroid patients were compared. Overall study findings and caveats: Reports indicated that malignant thyroid tumors showed significantly higher TCR beta diversity than benign nodules did, in blood and tumor.

From germline, CDR1 is SNHLY and CDR2 FYNNEI. V was trimmed by 1 base and J by 8 bases, leaving 8 bases between them. The CDR3 has 12 residues. Each patient went into thyroid surgery without having received any treatment. This clone came up many times. Antigen: not known. As processed by the authors: The authors used CDR3 differences across clinicopathological groups to build a distant-metastasis classifier for papillary thyroid cancer. TCRdb re-analyzed the PCR reads using MiXCR. It is TCRdb's table, rather than the study itself, that gives the V and J calls and clone size. The repertoire holds approximately 65,000 clones, roughly 4.1% seen once, with about a fifth in the top ten.

The source is a female donor with papillary thyroid cancer or a benign thyroid nodule (not recorded which). Some clones in this sample may be carry-over from other donors' samples. The rearrangement uses TRBV2 and TRBJ1-1; D unresolved. The sample taken for sequencing was blood. Written as DNA, the CDR3 is TGTGCCAGCAGTGAAGACCCGCTGGAAGCTTTCTTT. It translates to CASSEDPLEAFF.